This entry concerns a single TCR beta chain. Its target is not known. This CDR3 contains 13 residues. Germline V lookup: CDR1 MDHEN, CDR2 SYDVKM. TCRdb reprocessed the 5' RACE reads, with one entry per CDR3 protein and no DNA. Its clone listing holds approximately 550,000 distinct CDR3 sequences. This specimen comes from a study of T cells expressing NK-cell markers. On the study more broadly: It was sorted CD3+CD56-NKG2C+, CD3+CD56+NKG2C- and CD3+CD56+NKG2C+ T cells that provided the TCR beta repertoires.

General study findings and limits: More than 5 donors had dominant NKG2C+ clonotypes that comprised roughly 1.0-8% of their CD8+ T cells. Leadership of the CD3+CD56-NKG2C+ fraction also belonged to these clonotypes in a few donors.

Specimen: blood T cells: a sorted CD56 or NKG2C T cell subset, CD4+ or CD8+ T cells, or bulk PBMC T cells (not recorded which). The origin of this receptor is a man aged 18 to 30 in good health. This sequence joins TRBV28 and TRBJ2-7; the D gene TCRdb calls, TRBD2, cannot be checked with no DNA. CDR3 amino acids: CASILAGSREQYF.